What follows describes a single T cell receptor (beta chain). Its specificity is unknown. CD4+CD45RO+CD25- cells were isolated as memory CD4+ T cells. Study-wide points: Tumor-infiltrating Treg TCR alpha and beta sequences overlapped most with tumor naive CD4+ T cells, then blood naive.

Constant-region reverse primers amplified full-length variable regions, followed by semi-nested Nested Universal Primer A PCR. TCRdb redid the calling of the 5' RACE reads with MiXCR, one entry per CDR3 protein. The sample lists some 64,000 distinct CDR3 sequences, about 20% occurring once. The germline V and J ends were trimmed by 0 bases and 2 bases, with 9 bases remaining between them. The CDR3 extends over 16 amino acids. Germline CDR1 reads SGHKS; CDR2 reads YYEKEE (reference sequence). Sequenced material: memory CD4+ T cells sorted from a lymph node. Subset here: memory CD4+ T cells, CD4+CD45RO+CD25-. This receptor was taken from a female donor with breast cancer. The chain is built from TRBV5-5 and TRBJ2-6; D gene uncertain. The chain's CDR3 is CASSLEYSPGANVLTF. Here the CDR3 DNA reads TGTGCCAGCAGCTTGGAGTACAGCCCTGGGGCCAACGTCCTGACTTTC.